This T cell receptor beta chain was sequenced in a study of shared clonotypes between healthy human individuals. Assay: immunoSEQ multiplex PCR; the TCRdb copy retains only in-frame clones and omits some. The sample lists 1.5 million to 2.5 million clones; about 95% were seen once. Terminally differentiated effector memory CD45RA+ cells were excluded from the naive CD8 cells, which were CD45RO-negative and positively selected for CCR7. V was trimmed by 9 bases and J by 0 bases, leaving 11 bases between them. Germline V CDR1 and CDR2: SNHLY, FYNNEI. CDR3 length: 13 amino acids. This sequence originates from a man in his late teens or twenties in good health. The chain is built from TRBV2 and TRBJ1-2; possible D gene TRBD1, 6 bases. Sequenced material: naive CD8+ T cells sorted from blood. The CDR3 region has the DNA TGTGCCAGGACAGGAACATCTAACTATGGCTACACCTTC. This gives the protein CARTGTSNYGYTF. Full variable domain (rest looked up from reference TRBV2 and TRBJ1-2): EPEVTQTPSHQVTQMGQEVILRCVPISNHLYFYWYRQILGQKVEFLVSFYNNEISEKSEIFDDQFSVERPDGSNFTLKIRSTKLEDSAMYFCARTGTSNYGYTFGSGTRLTVV.